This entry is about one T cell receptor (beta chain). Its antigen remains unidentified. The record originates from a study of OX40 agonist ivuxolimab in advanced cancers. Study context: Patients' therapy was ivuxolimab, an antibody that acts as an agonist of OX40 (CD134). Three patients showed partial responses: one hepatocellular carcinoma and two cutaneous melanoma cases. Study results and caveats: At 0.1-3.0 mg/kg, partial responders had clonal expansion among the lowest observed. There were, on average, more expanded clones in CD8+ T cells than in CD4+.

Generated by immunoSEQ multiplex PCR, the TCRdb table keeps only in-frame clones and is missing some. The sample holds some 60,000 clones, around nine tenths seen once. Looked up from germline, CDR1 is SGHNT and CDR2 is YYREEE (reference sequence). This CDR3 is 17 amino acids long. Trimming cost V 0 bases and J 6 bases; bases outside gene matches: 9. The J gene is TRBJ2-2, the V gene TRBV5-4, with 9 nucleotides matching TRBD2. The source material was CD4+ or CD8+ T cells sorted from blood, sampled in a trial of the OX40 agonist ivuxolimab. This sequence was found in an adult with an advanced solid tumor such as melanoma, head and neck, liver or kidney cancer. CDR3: CASSLGGGRAGAGELFF. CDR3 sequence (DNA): TGTGCCAGCAGCTTGGGTGGCGGGAGGGCAGGAGCCGGGGAGCTGTTTTTT.